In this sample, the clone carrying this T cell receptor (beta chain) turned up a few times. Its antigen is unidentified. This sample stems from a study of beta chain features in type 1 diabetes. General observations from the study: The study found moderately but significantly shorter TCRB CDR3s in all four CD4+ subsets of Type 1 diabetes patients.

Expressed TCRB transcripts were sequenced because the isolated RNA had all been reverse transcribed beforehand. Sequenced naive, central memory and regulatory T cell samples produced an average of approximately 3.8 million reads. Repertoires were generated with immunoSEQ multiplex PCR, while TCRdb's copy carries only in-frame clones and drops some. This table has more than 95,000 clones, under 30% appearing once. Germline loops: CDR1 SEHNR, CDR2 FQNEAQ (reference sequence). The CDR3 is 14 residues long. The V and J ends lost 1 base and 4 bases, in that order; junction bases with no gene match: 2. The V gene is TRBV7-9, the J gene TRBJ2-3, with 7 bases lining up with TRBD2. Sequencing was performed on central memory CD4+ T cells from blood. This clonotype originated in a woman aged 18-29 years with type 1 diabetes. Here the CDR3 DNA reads TGTGCCAGCAGCTTAGGGCTAGCGGCAGATACGCAGTATTTT. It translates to CASSLGLAADTQYF.